The present entry profiles one T cell receptor beta chain with its context. Its matching antigen is unknown. The sample comes from a study of T-cell memory formation after mild COVID-19. Study context: For the most part, TCR clusters were specific to one donor. Study conclusions and caveats: CD4+ clones that contracted lay mainly in CM and EM; CD8+ ones lay in EMRA. Among clones contracting day 15 to 85, CD4/CD8 was balanced, whereas later expanders leaned CD4+.

The CDR3 loop spans 15 amino acids. The germline gives CDR1 LNHDA, CDR2 SQIVND (reference sequence). The V gene lost 3 bases and the J gene lost 0 bases, with 9 bases spanning the gap. Using constant-segment primers, 5'RACE produced TCR alpha and TCR beta cDNA libraries carrying sample barcodes and UMIs. In TCRdb, the 5' RACE reads were re-called with MiXCR into one record per CDR3 protein. The profile covers over 130,000 distinct CDR3 sequences, with 14% to 15% appearing a single time and about 30% taken by the ten largest. Sequenced sample: PBMCs or a T cell subset sorted from them (not recorded which). The source is an adult woman who had mild COVID-19 (a few samples of this study predate the infection). Cell type and time point are not known. This rearrangement joins TRBV19 to TRBJ2-1; D gene unclear. The CDR3 DNA reads TGTGCCAGTAGTATCCCAGTAAGCTCCTACAATGAGCAGTTCTTC. Translation: CASSIPVSSYNEQFF.